This T cell receptor (beta chain) was captured in a study of blood T cell repertoires in COVID-19 (dated by TCRdb to 2020 to 2021). As for the study more broadly: The collaborator samples originated in the United States, Italy and Spain and spanned the acute and convalescent phases of COVID-19. The material from the prospective study consisted of cDNA or gDNA derived from T cells, B-cell-depleted T cells, or PBMCs. The dataset comprised deeply sampled blood TCRbeta repertoires from subjects exposed to, actively infected with, or recovered from COVID-19. The repertoires were made available in a free public database intended to serve as a resource for research on the immune response to SARS-CoV-2. Samples were obtained from the ongoing ImmuneRACE study (first 160 participants) and from 1,254 subjects provided by 6 global collaborators. Nearly every sample came with metadata listing a de-identified subject ID, COVID-19 status, age in years and sex. Where available, HLA class I and class II types were taken from metadata supplied by the sample provider and were not determined by assay-based typing. What the authors observed across the whole study: How much clinical and demographic metadata was included differed by source and by participant, and the metadata was provided uncurated.

TCRbeta CDR3 regions were amplified from genomic DNA by means of the immunoSEQ Assay, a bias-controlled multiplex PCR. Per the authors' processing: The number of nucleated cells in each sample was estimated from the amplification of reference gene primers within the assay. To quantify the absolute abundance of each unique TCRbeta CDR3 rearrangement, sequence reads were collapsed and filtered. For each sample, productive Simpson clonality was calculated by taking the square root of Simpson's diversity index across productive rearrangements. TCRdb holds this immuneACCESS table with in-frame rearrangements only. Some clones are missing; in checked studies, unresolved V genes explain under half, and the rest has no known cause. D and trimming come from the DNA, and the V and J calls and clone size come from that table. The sample contains about 230,000 clones, roughly 83% of them found a single time. Just over 2.5% of the sample is taken by the ten largest.

With respect to this clone: This receptor's antigen is unknown. The record has no base qualities; no much larger clone is one base away.

The CDR3 holds 11 amino acids from the cysteine to the phenylalanine. Only the CDR3 DNA stays, 33 bases, in frame from base 1. From the germline V gene (reference sequence), CDR1 is DFQATT and CDR2 is SNEGSKA. Collaborating institutions collected whole blood in K2EDTA tubes following their own protocols. For TCRbeta analysis, collaborators shipped samples as frozen whole blood, isolated PBMCs, or DNA extracted from either of those sample types. This clonotype was sampled from a woman in her 70s with active or convalescent COVID-19. Source material: peripheral blood. Here the chain combines TRBV20-1 and TRBJ1-1, with TRBD1 perhaps the D gene, on 6 matching bases. This receptor carries the CDR3 CRTGQNTEAFF. DNA sequence: TGCAGAACGGGACAAAACACTGAAGCTTTCTTT.